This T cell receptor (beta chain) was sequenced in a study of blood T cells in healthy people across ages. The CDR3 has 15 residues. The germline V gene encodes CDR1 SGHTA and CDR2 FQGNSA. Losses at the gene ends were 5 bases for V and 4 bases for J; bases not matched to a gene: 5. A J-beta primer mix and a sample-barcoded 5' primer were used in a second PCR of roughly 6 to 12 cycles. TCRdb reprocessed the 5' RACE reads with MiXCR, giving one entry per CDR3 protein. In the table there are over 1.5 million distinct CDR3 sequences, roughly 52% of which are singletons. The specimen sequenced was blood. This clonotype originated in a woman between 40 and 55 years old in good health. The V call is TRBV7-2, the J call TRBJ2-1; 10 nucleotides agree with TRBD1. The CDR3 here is CASSMTGGKYNEQFF. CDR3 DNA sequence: TGTGCCAGCAGCATGACAGGGGGCAAATACAATGAGCAGTTCTTC.